A selection of T cell receptor beta chains follows, all from one sample in a study of control samples from healthy donors and cancer patients. TCRdb's table, derived via immunoSEQ multiplex PCR, lists solely in-frame clones and lacks some. The repertoire holds about 94,000 clones, with 90% as singletons. The specimen was blood. The receptors derive from a woman aged 18-29 years in good health. Each CDR3 is given with its conserved first and last residue. A D gene is named only where the DNA matches it firmly. The size field is filled for only some rows; it gives once, few, many or a size class.

V gene: TRBV11-2; J gene: TRBJ2-7; clone size: once; D gene: .; CDR3 DNA: TGTGCCAGCAGCTTAGAAAGGTGGGACCACGAGCAGTACTTC; CDR3 protein: CASSLERWDHEQYF
V gene: TRBV28; J gene: TRBJ1-2; clone size: .; D gene: .; CDR3 DNA: TGTGCCAGCAAAAGCGGCGGGAGGTATGGCTACACCTTC; CDR3 protein: CASKSGGRYGYTF
V gene: TRBV25-1; J gene: TRBJ2-3; clone size: .; D gene: TRBD2; CDR3 DNA: TGTGCCAGCAGTGATCTAGCGGCCGATACGCAGTATTTT; CDR3 protein: CASSDLAADTQYF
V gene: TRBV5-5; J gene: TRBJ2-1; clone size: .; D gene: .; CDR3 DNA: TGTGCCAGCGGTCCAGGGGTGTCCAATGAGCAGTTCTTC; CDR3 protein: CASGPGVSNEQFF
V gene: TRBV10-3; J gene: TRBJ1-5; clone size: .; D gene: .; CDR3 DNA: TGTGCCACCACAGACCAGGGGTGGGATCAGCCCCAGCATTTT; CDR3 protein: CATTDQGWDQPQHF
V gene: TRBV5-1; J gene: TRBJ1-1; clone size: .; D gene: .; CDR3 DNA: TGCGCCAGCAGCTCCGTACGGGCCCAGAGTACTGAAGCTTTCTTT; CDR3 protein: CASSSVRAQSTEAFF
V gene: TRBV4-1; J gene: TRBJ2-5; clone size: .; D gene: .; CDR3 DNA: TGCGCCAGCAGCCAGGAATTCGGGACTGGCAGGGGCCAGTACTTC; CDR3 protein: CASSQEFGTGRGQYF
V gene: TRBV27; J gene: TRBJ2-1; clone size: .; D gene: .; CDR3 DNA: TGTGCCAGCGGAGACTACGGTGGGAGCAATGAGCAGTTCTTC; CDR3 protein: CASGDYGGSNEQFF
V gene: TRBV29-1; J gene: TRBJ1-2; clone size: .; D gene: TRBD1; CDR3 DNA: TGCAGCGGGTGGACAGGACTATATGGCTACACCTTC; CDR3 protein: CSGWTGLYGYTF
V gene: TRBV10-2; J gene: TRBJ2-3; clone size: .; D gene: TRBD2; CDR3 DNA: TGCGCCAGCAGAGGACTAGACACAGATACGCAGTATTTT; CDR3 protein: CASRGLDTDTQYF
V gene: TRBV12-3/TRBV12-4; J gene: TRBJ1-1; clone size: .; D gene: .; CDR3 DNA: TGTGCCAGTCGACGGGGGTCAAACACTGAAGCTTTCTTT; CDR3 protein: CASRRGSNTEAFF
V gene: TRBV7-9; J gene: TRBJ1-1; clone size: .; D gene: .; CDR3 DNA: TGTGCCAGCATCGGACAGAGTTTTAACACTGAAGCTTTCTTT; CDR3 protein: CASIGQSFNTEAFF
V gene: TRBV7-9; J gene: TRBJ2-7; clone size: few; D gene: .; CDR3 DNA: TGTGCCAGCAGCTTAGTGGGACCCACCTACGAGCAGTACTTC; CDR3 protein: CASSLVGPTYEQYF
V gene: TRBV7-3; J gene: TRBJ2-3; clone size: .; D gene: .; CDR3 DNA: TGTGCCAGCAGCTTAAGTCCGGGGACGAGCACAGATACGCAGTATTTT; CDR3 protein: CASSLSPGTSTDTQYF
V gene: TRBV5-5; J gene: TRBJ2-4; clone size: few; D gene: TRBD1; CDR3 DNA: TGTGCCAGCAGCGGCGGGACAGGGGGCCGCGGGTTAGCCAAAAACATTCAGTACTTC; CDR3 protein: CASSGGTGGRGLAKNIQYF
V gene: TRBV2; J gene: TRBJ1-5; clone size: .; D gene: .; CDR3 DNA: TGTGCCAGCAGTGACGGCCAGAATAATCAGCCCCAGCATTTT; CDR3 protein: CASSDGQNNQPQHF
V gene: TRBV11-2; J gene: TRBJ2-5; clone size: .; D gene: TRBD2; CDR3 DNA: TGTGCCAGCAGCGTGACTAGCGGGGGGTACCAAGAGACCCAGTACTTC; CDR3 protein: CASSVTSGGYQETQYF
V gene: TRBV2; J gene: TRBJ1-6; clone size: .; D gene: TRBD1; CDR3 DNA: TGTGCCAGCTCGGGACAGTATTACACACCCCTCCACTTT; CDR3 protein: CASSGQYYTPLHF
V gene: TRBV7-9; J gene: TRBJ2-1; clone size: .; D gene: .; CDR3 DNA: TGTGCCAGCAGCTTAACGCACTACCCCCGGAATGAGCAGTTCTTC; CDR3 protein: CASSLTHYPRNEQFF
V gene: TRBV4-2; J gene: TRBJ2-3; clone size: medium-sized; D gene: TRBD2; CDR3 DNA: TGTGCCAGCAGCCAAGATCAGCGGGGGGGCCCAGATACGCAGTATTTT; CDR3 protein: CASSQDQRGGPDTQYF
V gene: TRBV5-4; J gene: TRBJ1-4; clone size: .; D gene: .; CDR3 DNA: TGTGCCAGCAGCTTAAGTCTTTCTAATGAAAAACTGTTTTTT; CDR3 protein: CASSLSLSNEKLFF
V gene: TRBV6-5; J gene: TRBJ1-2; clone size: .; D gene: TRBD1; CDR3 DNA: TGTGCCAGCAGCCGACAGGGGTCCTCTAACTATGGCTACACCTTC; CDR3 protein: CASSRQGSSNYGYTF
V gene: TRBV6-2/TRBV6-3; J gene: TRBJ2-3; clone size: .; D gene: TRBD2; CDR3 DNA: TGTGCCAGCAGTTACGGCGGGGGGGCCGTAGCAGATACGCAGTATTTT; CDR3 protein: CASSYGGGAVADTQYF
V gene: TRBV18; J gene: TRBJ2-2; clone size: .; D gene: .; CDR3 DNA: TGTGCCAGCTCACCACAGGGTTGGGACACCGGGGAGCTGTTTTTT; CDR3 protein: CASSPQGWDTGELFF
V gene: TRBV5-1; J gene: TRBJ2-5; clone size: .; D gene: .; CDR3 DNA: TGCGCCAGCAGCTTGGCGATCCTAGCCCAAGAGACCCAGTACTTC; CDR3 protein: CASSLAILAQETQYF
V gene: TRBV5-4; J gene: TRBJ1-4; clone size: .; D gene: .; CDR3 DNA: TGTGCCAGCAGCAGGGGACCAGCGTCATATTCAACTAATGAAAAACTGTTTTTT; CDR3 protein: CASSRGPASYSTNEKLFF
V gene: TRBV12-3/TRBV12-4; J gene: TRBJ1-2; clone size: .; D gene: .; CDR3 DNA: TGTGCCAGCAGTTTGCCCGGGGGGTATGGCTACACCTTC; CDR3 protein: CASSLPGGYGYTF
V gene: TRBV24-1; J gene: TRBJ2-3; clone size: .; D gene: .; CDR3 DNA: TGTGCCACCAGTGATCCGGGACTCTCTAGCACAGATACGCAGTATTTT; CDR3 protein: CATSDPGLSSTDTQYF
V gene: TRBV7-9; J gene: TRBJ1-5; clone size: .; D gene: TRBD1; CDR3 DNA: TGTGCCAGCAGCTTAACAGGGGGCGGTCAGCCCCAGCATTTT; CDR3 protein: CASSLTGGGQPQHF
V gene: TRBV25-1; J gene: TRBJ1-2; clone size: .; D gene: .; CDR3 DNA: TGTGCCAGCACTCGGGGCGATGGCTACACCTTC; CDR3 protein: CASTRGDGYTF
V gene: TRBV4-1; J gene: TRBJ1-5; clone size: .; D gene: TRBD1; CDR3 DNA: TGCGCCAGCAGCCTGTTTGGGACAGACAATCAGCCCCAGCATTTT; CDR3 protein: CASSLFGTDNQPQHF
V gene: TRBV7-8; J gene: TRBJ1-4; clone size: .; D gene: .; CDR3 DNA: TGTGCCAGCAGCTTCCTGATTCTCCCGGGAACTAATGAAAAACTGTTTTTT; CDR3 protein: CASSFLILPGTNEKLFF
V gene: TRBV20-1; J gene: TRBJ2-2; clone size: medium-sized; D gene: TRBD2; CDR3 DNA: TGCAGTGCTAGTACGCTAGCGGGGGAGCGCCACACCGGGGAGCTGTTTTTT; CDR3 protein: CSASTLAGERHTGELFF
V gene: TRBV15; J gene: TRBJ1-5; clone size: .; D gene: .; CDR3 DNA: TGTGCCACCAGCAGAGCAGGGGTCTCTAGCAATCAGCCCCAGCATTTT; CDR3 protein: CATSRAGVSSNQPQHF
V gene: TRBV6-4; J gene: TRBJ2-2; clone size: few; D gene: TRBD1; CDR3 DNA: TGTGCCTCATCTGACAGGGGTGGGAGCACCGGGGAGCTGTTTTTT; CDR3 protein: CASSDRGGSTGELFF
V gene: TRBV19; J gene: TRBJ1-1; clone size: .; D gene: .; CDR3 DNA: TGTGCCAGTATCCGAAGGACTGAAGCTTTCTTT; CDR3 protein: CASIRRTEAFF
V gene: TRBV20-1; J gene: TRBJ2-3; clone size: .; D gene: .; CDR3 DNA: TGCAGTGCTAGAGACGGAACTAGTCAGTATTTT; CDR3 protein: CSARDGTSQYF
V gene: TRBV6-1; J gene: TRBJ1-3; clone size: .; D gene: .; CDR3 DNA: TGTGCCAGCAGTGAAATGGGGGAGCTCCACTCTGGAAACACCATATATTTT; CDR3 protein: CASSEMGELHSGNTIYF
V gene: TRBV19; J gene: TRBJ1-5; clone size: .; D gene: .; CDR3 DNA: TGTGCCAGTAGTCCTACTCAAGGGGGAGAGAATCAGCCCCAGCATTTT; CDR3 protein: CASSPTQGGENQPQHF
V gene: TRBV4-2; J gene: TRBJ2-7; clone size: .; D gene: .; CDR3 DNA: TGTGCCAGCAGCCAAGGGGCAGCCACCTACGAGCAGTACTTC; CDR3 protein: CASSQGAATYEQYF
V gene: TRBV11-2; J gene: TRBJ1-6; clone size: .; D gene: .; CDR3 DNA: TGTGCCAGCAGCTTAGTGGGGGGGCTGGGAAATTCACCCCTCCACTTT; CDR3 protein: CASSLVGGLGNSPLHF
V gene: TRBV7-2; J gene: TRBJ1-2; clone size: .; D gene: .; CDR3 DNA: TGTGCCAGCAGCTTAGCCGGGTCGGGCAGAGACTATGGCTACACCTTC; CDR3 protein: CASSLAGSGRDYGYTF